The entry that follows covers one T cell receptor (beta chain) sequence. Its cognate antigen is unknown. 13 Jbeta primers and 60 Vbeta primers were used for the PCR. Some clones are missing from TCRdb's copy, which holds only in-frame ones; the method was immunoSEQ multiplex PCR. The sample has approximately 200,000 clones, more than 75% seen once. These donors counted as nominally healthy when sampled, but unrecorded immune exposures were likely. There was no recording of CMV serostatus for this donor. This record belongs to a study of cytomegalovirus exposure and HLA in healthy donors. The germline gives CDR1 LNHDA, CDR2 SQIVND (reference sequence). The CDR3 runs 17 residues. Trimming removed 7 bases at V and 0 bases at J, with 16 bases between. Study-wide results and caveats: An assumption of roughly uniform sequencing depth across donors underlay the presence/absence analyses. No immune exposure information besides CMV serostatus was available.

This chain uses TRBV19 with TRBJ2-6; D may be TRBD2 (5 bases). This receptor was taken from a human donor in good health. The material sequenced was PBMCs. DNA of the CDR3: TGTGCCAGTAACCCTAGCCCGCTATACTCTGGGGCCAACGTCCTGACTTTC. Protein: CASNPSPLYSGANVLTF.